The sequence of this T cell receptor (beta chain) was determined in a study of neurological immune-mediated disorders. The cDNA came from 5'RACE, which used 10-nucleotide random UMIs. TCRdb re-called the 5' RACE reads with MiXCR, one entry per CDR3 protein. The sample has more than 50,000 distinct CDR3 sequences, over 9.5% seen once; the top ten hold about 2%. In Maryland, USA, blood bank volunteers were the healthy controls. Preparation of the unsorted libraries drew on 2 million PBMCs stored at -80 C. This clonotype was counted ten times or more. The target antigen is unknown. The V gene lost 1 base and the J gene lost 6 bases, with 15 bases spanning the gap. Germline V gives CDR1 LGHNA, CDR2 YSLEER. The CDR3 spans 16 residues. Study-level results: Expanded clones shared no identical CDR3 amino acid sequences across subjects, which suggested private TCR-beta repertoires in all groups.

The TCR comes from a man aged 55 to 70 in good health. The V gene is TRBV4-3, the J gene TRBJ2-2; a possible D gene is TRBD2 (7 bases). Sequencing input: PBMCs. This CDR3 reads CASSQVTGRGAGELFF. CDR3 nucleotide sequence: TGCGCCAGCAGCCAAGTAACAGGGAGGGGGGCCGGGGAGCTGTTTTTT.